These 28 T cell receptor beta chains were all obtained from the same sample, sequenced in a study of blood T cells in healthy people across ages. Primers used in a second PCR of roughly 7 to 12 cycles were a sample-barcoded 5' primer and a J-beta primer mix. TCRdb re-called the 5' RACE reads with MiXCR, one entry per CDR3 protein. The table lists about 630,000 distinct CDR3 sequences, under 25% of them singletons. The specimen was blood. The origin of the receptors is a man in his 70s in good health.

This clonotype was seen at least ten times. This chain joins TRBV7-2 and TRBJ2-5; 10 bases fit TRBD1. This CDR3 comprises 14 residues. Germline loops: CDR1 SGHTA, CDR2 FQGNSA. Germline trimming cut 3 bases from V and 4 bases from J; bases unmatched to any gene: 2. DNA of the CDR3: TGTGCCAGCAGCTTCGACAGGGGGCGAGAGACCCAGTACTTC. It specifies CASSFDRGRETQYF.

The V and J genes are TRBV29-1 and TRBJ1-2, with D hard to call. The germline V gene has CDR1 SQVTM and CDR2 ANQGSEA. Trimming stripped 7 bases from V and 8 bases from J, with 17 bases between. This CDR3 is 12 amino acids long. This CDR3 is CSASAGIGGYTF. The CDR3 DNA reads TGCAGCGCTTCGGCCGGAATAGGGGGCTACACCTTC.

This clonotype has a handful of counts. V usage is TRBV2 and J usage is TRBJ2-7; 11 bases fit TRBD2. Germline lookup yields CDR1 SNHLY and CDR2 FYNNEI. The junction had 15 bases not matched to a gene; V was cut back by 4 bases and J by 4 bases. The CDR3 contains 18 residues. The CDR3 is CASSVGQGGTSGPYEQYF. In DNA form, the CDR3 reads TGTGCCAGCAGTGTCGGTCAGGGAGGGACTAGCGGCCCTTACGAGCAGTACTTC.

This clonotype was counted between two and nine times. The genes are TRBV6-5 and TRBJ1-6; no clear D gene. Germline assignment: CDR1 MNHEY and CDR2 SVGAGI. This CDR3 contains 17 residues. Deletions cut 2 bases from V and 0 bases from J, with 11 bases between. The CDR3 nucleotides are TGTGCCAGCAGTTACGGAGGCAGGAGCTCCTATAATTCACCCCTCCACTTT. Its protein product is CASSYGGRSSYNSPLHF.

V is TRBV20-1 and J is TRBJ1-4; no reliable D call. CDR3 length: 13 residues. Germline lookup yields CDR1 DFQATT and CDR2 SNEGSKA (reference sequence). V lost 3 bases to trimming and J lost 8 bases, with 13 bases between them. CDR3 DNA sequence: TGCAGTGCTAGTCATTCCCTGGGGGAAAAACTGTTTTTT. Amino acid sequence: CSASHSLGEKLFF.

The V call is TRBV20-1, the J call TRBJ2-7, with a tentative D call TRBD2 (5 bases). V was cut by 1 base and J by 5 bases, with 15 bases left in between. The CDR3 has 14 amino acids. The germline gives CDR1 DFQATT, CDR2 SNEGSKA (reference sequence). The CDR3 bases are TGCAGTGCTAGAGGTTCTAGCCTCGTCGACGAGCAGTACTTC. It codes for CSARGSSLVDEQYF.

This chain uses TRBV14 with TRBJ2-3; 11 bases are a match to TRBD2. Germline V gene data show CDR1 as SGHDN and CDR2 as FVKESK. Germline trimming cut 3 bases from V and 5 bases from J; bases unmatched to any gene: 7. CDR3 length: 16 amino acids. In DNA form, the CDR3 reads TGTGCCAGCAGCCAGTGGCTAGCGGGAGGAGTAGATACGCAGTATTTT. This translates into CASSQWLAGGVDTQYF.

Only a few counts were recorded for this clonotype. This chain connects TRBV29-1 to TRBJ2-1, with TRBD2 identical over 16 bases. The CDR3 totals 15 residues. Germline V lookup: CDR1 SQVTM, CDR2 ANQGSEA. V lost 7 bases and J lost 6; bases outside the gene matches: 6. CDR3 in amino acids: CSASGTSGRANEQFF. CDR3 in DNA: TGCAGCGCTTCGGGGACTAGCGGGAGGGCCAATGAGCAGTTCTTC.

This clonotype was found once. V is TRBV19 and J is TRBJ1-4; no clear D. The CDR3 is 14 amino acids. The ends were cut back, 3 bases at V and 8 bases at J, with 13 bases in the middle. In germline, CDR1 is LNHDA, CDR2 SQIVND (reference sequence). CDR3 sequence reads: CASSMKGNGEKLFF. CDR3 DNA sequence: TGTGCCAGTAGTATGAAGGGAAATGGCGAAAAACTGTTTTTT.

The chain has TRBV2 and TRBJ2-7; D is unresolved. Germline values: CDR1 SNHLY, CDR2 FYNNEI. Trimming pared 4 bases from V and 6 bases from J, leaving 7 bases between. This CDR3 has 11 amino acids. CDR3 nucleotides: TGTGCCAGCAGTGTTAACCGCGAGCAGTACTTC. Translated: CASSVNREQYF.

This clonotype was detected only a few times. CDR3 sequence: CASSSILAGSYNEQFF. CDR3 DNA sequence: TGTGCCAGCAGCTCTATACTAGCGGGGTCCTACAATGAGCAGTTCTTC. The V gene is TRBV2, the J gene TRBJ2-1, with TRBD2 identical over 10 bases. The CDR3 runs 16 residues. Germline CDR1 SNHLY, CDR2 FYNNEI. Losses at the gene ends were 6 bases for V and 1 base for J; bases not matched to a gene: 6.

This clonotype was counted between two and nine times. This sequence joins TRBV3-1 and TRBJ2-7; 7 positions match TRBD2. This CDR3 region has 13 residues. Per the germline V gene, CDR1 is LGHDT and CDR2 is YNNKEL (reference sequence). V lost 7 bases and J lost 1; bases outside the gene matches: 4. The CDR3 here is CASTLGGSYEQYF. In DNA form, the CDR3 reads TGTGCCAGCACCCTGGGGGGGTCCTACGAGCAGTACTTC.

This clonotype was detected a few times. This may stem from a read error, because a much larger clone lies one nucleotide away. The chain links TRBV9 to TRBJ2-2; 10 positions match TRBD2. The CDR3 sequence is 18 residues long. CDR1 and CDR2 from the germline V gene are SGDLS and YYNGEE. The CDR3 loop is CASSLVGLAGDRTGGLFF. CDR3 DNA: TGTGCCAGCAGCCTCGTAGGCCTAGCGGGAGATCGTACCGGGGGGCTGTTTTTT.

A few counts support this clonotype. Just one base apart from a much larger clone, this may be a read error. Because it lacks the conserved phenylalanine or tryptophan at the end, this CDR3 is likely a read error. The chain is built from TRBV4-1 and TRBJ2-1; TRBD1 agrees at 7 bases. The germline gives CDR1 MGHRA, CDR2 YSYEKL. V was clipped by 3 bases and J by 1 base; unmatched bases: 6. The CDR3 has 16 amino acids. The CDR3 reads CASSQRTGVSYNEQFL. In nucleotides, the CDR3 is TGCGCCAGCAGCCAGCGCACAGGGGTGTCCTACAATGAGCAGTTCCTC.

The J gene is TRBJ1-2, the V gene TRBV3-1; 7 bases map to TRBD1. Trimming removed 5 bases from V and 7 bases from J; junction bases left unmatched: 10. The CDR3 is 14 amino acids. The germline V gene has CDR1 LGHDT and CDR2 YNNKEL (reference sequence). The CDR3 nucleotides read TGTGCCAGCAGCTTAACCGGGACAGTGCCTGGCTACACCTTC. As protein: CASSLTGTVPGYTF.

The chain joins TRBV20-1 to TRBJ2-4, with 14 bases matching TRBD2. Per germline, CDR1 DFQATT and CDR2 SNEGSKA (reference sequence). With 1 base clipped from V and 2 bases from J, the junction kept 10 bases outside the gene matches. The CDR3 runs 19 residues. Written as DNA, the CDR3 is TGCAGTGCTAGAGCTGAGGGGACTAGCGGGAGTTGGACCAAAAACATTCAGTACTTC. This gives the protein CSARAEGTSGSWTKNIQYF.

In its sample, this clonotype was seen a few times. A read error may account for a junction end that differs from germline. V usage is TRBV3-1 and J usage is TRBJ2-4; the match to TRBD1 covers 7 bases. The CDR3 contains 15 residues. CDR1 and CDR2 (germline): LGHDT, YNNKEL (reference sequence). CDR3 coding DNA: TGTACCAGCAGCCCAGGGGACAGTCACAAAAACATTCAGTACTTC. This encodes CTSSPGDSHKNIQYF.

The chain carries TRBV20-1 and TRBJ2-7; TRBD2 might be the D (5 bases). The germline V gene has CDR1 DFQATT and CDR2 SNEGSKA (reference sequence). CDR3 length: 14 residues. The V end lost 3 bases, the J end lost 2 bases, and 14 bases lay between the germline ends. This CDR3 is CSASLGSRPYEQYF. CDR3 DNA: TGCAGTGCTAGCCTAGGGAGTAGGCCCTACGAGCAGTACTTC.

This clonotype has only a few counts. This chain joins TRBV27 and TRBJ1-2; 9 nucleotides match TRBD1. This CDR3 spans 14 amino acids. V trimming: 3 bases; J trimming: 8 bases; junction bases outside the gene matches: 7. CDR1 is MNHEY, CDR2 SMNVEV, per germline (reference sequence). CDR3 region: CASSLVQGAAGYTF. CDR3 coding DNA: TGTGCCAGCAGTTTGGTACAGGGGGCCGCCGGCTACACCTTC.

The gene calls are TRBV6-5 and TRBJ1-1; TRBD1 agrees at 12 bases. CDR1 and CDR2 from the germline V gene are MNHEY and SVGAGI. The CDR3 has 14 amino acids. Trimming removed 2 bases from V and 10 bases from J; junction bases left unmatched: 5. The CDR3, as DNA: TGTGCCAGCAGTTACGGGGGGGGACAGGGGGCAGCTTTCTTT. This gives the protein CASSYGGGQGAAFF.

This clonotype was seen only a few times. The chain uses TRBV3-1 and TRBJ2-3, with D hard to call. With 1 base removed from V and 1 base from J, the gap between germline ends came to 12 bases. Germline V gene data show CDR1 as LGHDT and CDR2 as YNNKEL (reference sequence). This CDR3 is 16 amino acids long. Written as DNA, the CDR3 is TGTGCCAGCAGCCAAGGGAAGGGAAGTGGCACAGATACGCAGTATTTT. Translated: CASSQGKGSGTDTQYF.

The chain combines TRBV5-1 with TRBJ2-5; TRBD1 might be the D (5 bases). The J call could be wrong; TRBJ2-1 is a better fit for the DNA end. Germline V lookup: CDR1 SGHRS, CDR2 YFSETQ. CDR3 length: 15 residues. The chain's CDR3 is CASSLDQGLANEQFF. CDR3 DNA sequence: TGCGCCAGCAGCTTGGATCAGGGTTTGGCCAATGAGCAGTTCTTC.

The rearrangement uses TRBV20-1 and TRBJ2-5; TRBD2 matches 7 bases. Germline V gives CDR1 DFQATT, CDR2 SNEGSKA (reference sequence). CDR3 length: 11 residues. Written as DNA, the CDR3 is TGCAGCACTAGCGCCCAAGAGACCCAGTACTTC. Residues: CSTSAQETQYF.

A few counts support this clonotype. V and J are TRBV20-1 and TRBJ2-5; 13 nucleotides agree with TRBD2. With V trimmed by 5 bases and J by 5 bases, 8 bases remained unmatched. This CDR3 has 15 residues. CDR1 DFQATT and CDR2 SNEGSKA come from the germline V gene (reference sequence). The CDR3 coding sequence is TGCAGTGCTCCTCCTGGGACTAGCGGGGTGGAGACCCAGTACTTC. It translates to CSAPPGTSGVETQYF.

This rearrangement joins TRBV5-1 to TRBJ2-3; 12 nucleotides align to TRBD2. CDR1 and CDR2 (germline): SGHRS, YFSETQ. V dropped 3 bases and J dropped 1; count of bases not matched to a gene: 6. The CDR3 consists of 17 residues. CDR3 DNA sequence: TGCGCCAGCAGCTCGCTAGCGGGGGGGCCCCGCACAGATACGCAGTATTTT. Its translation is CASSSLAGGPRTDTQYF.

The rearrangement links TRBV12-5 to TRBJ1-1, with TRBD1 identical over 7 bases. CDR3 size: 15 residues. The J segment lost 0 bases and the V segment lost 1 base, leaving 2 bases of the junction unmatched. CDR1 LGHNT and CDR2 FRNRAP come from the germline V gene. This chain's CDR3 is CASGLATGMNTEAFF. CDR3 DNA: TGTGCTAGTGGTTTGGCGACAGGGATGAACACTGAAGCTTTCTTT.

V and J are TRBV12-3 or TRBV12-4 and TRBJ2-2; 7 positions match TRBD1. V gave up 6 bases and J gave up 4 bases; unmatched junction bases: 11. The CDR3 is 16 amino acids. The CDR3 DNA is TGTGCCAGCAGGCCGGGACAGCTCTATTTCACCGGGGAGCTGTTTTTT. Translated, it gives CASRPGQLYFTGELFF.

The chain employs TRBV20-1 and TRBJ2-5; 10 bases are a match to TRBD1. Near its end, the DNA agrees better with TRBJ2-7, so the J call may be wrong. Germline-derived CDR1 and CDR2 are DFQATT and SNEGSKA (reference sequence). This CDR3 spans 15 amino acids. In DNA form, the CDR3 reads TGCAGTGCTGGTGATAGACAGGGGGCGGCCTACGAGCAGTACTTC. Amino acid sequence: CSAGDRQGAAYEQYF.